This T cell receptor (beta chain) emerged from a study of blood T cell repertoires in COVID-19. TCRdb keeps only in-frame clones here, not all; method: immunoSEQ multiplex PCR. This sample carries a few hundred thousand clones, approximately 85% of them seen once, and the ten largest clones take approximately 8.8%. CDR1 and CDR2 from the germline V gene are MNHEY and SMNVEV (reference sequence). Trimming took off 8 bases at V and 4 bases at J, with 17 bases between the two ends. The CDR3 is 15 residues long. The sequence was obtained from a young man with active or convalescent COVID-19. The rearrangement joins TRBV27 to TRBJ2-2; tentatively, D is TRBD1 (6 bases). Sequences were obtained from peripheral blood. The CDR3 region has the DNA TGTGCCAGCCGTAATGGGGGACAATTCACCGGGGAGCTGTTTTTT. Residues: CASRNGGQFTGELFF.